Listed here is a single T cell receptor (beta chain). This specimen belongs to a study of control samples from healthy donors and cancer patients. V lost 6 bases and J lost 7; bases outside the gene matches: 7. The CDR3 length is 14 residues. Germline V CDR1 and CDR2: SNHLY, FYNNEI. Only in-frame clones appear in the TCRdb table, and some are missing; sequencing was by immunoSEQ multiplex PCR. The profile covers some 130,000 clones, with roughly 90% appearing a single time and about 11% taken by the ten largest. The J gene is TRBJ1-5, the V gene TRBV2, with 9 bases that match TRBD1. The source of this sequence is a man in his thirties or forties in good health. The specimen sequenced was blood. The CDR3 sequence: CASSGQGNVQPQHF. In DNA form, the CDR3 reads TGTGCCAGCAGCGGACAGGGGAACGTCCAGCCCCAGCATTTT.